This TCR beta chain was retrieved from a study of shared clonotypes between healthy human individuals. The wider study: Donor ages ranged 18 to 49 years: a couple of women, a few men. Study outcomes and limitations: Shared clonotypes: about 5% naive CD4, about 3.5% naive CD8, around 2.4% memory CD4, 0.4% memory CD8.

Sequencing used immunoSEQ multiplex PCR; TCRdb keeps in-frame clones, though not all of them. The sample has 730,000 or so clones; 55% to 75% are singletons. CDR1 and CDR2 (germline): SGHRS, YFSETQ. The CDR3 length is 15 residues. After removal of 5 bases from V and 2 bases from J, the junction contained 7 bases not matched to a gene. This clone occurred a few times. The target antigen is unknown. The chain carries TRBV5-1 and TRBJ2-7, with 10 bases identical to TRBD1. The clonotype originates from a woman aged 25-40 years in good health. The sample was memory CD4+ T cells sorted from blood. Subset given: CD45RA-negative fraction. CDR3 loop: CASSFAGQGPYEQYF. CDR3 sequence (DNA): TGCGCCAGCAGTTTCGCGGGACAGGGGCCCTACGAGCAGTACTTC.